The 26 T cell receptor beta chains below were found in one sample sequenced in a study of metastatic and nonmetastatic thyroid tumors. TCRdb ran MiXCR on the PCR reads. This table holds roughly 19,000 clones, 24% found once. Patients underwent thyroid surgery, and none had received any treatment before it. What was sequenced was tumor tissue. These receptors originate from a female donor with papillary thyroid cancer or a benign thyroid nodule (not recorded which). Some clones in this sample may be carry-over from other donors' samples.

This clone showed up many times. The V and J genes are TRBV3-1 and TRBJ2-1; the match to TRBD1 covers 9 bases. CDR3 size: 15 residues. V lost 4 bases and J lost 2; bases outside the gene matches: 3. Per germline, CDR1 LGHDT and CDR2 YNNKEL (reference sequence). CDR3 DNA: TGTGCCAGCAGCCGTGGGACAGGGACCTACAATGAGCAGTTCTTC. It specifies CASSRGTGTYNEQFF.

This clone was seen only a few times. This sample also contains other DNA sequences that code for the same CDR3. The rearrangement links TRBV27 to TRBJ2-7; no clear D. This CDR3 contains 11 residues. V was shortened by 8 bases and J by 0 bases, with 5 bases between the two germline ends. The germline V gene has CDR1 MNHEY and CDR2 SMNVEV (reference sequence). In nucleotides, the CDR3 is TGTGCCAGCTCTAGCTCCTACGAGCAGTACTTC. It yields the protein CASSSSYEQYF.

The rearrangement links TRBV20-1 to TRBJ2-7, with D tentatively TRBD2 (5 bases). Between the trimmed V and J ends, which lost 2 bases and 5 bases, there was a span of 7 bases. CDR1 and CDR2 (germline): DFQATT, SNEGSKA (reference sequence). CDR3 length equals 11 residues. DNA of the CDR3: TGCAGTGCTAGATTGAGGGACGAGCAGTACTTC. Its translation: CSARLRDEQYF.

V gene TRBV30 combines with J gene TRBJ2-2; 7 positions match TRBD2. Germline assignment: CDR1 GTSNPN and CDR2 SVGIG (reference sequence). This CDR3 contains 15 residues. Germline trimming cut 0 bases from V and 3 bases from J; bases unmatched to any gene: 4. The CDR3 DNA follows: TGTGCCTGGAGTGTGGGGGGGAGGGACACCGGGGAGCTGTTTTTT. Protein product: CAWSVGGRDTGELFF.

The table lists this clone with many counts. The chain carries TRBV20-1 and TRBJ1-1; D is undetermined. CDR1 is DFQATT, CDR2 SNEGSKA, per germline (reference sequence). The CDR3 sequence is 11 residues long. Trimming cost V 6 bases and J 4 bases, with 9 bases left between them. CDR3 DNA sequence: TGCAGTGCCCCGAAGAGCACTGAAGCTTTCTTT. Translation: CSAPKSTEAFF.

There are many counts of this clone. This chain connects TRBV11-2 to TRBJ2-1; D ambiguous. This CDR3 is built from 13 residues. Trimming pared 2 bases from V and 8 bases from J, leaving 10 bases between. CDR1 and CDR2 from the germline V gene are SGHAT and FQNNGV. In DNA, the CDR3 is TGTGCCAGCAGCTTACTTTCCCGCCATGAGCAGTTCTTC. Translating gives CASSLLSRHEQFF.

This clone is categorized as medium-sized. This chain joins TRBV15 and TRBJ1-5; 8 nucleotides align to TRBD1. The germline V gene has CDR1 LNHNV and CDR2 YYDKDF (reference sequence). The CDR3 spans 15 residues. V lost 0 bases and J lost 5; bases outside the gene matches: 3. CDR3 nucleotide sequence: TGTGCCACCAGCAGAGACAGGGGGCCATATCAGCCCCAGCATTTT. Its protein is CATSRDRGPYQPQHF.

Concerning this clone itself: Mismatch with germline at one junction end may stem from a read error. CDR3 residues: CASSSRMGYEHYF. The CDR3 DNA follows: TGTGCCAGCAGCTCGAGGATGGGCTACGAGCATTACTTC. V and J are TRBV7-2 and TRBJ2-7; D not resolved. This CDR3 spans 13 amino acids. Germline CDR1 SGHTA, CDR2 FQGNSA.

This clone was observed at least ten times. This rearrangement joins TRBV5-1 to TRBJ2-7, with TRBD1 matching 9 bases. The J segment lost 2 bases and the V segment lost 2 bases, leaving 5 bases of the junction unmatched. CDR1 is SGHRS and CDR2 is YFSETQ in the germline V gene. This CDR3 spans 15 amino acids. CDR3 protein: CASSFRQGGTYEQYF. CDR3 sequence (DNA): TGCGCCAGCAGCTTTCGACAGGGGGGAACCTACGAGCAGTACTTC.

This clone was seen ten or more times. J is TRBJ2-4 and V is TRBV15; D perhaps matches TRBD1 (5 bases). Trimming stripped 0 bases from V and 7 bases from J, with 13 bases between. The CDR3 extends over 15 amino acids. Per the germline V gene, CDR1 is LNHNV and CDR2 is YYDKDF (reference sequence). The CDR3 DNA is TGTGCCACCAGCAGAGATGACAGAAGAAGGAACATTCAGTACTTC. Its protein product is CATSRDDRRRNIQYF.

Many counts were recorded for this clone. The CDR3 reads CASSDRGSAKNIQYF. Written as DNA, the CDR3 is TGTGCCAGCAGTGACAGGGGGTCGGCCAAAAACATTCAGTACTTC. The chain is built from TRBV2 and TRBJ2-4, with TRBD1 identical over 7 bases. This CDR3 region has 15 residues. The V gene end was trimmed by 3 bases and the J gene end by 1 base; junction bases not matched to a gene: 3. CDR1 is SNHLY, CDR2 FYNNEI, per germline.

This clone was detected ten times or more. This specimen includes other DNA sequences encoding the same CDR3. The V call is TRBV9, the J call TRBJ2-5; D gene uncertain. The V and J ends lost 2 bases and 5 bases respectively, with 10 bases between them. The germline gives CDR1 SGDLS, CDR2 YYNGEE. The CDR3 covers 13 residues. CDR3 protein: CASSVGSVETQYF. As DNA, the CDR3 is TGTGCCAGCAGCGTGGGCTCGGTGGAGACCCAGTACTTC.

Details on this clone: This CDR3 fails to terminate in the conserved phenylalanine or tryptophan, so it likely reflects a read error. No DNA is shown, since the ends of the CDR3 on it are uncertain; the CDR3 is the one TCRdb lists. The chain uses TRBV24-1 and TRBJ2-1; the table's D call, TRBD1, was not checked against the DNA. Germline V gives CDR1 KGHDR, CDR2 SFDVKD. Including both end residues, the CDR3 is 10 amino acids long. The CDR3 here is CATSDFPGTG.

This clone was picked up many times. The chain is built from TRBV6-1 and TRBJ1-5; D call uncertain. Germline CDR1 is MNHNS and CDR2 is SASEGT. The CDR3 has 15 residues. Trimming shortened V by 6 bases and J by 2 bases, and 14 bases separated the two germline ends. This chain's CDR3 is CASSPPPGGNQPQHF. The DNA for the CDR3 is TGTGCCAGCAGCCCCCCCCCCGGGGGCAATCAGCCCCAGCATTTT.

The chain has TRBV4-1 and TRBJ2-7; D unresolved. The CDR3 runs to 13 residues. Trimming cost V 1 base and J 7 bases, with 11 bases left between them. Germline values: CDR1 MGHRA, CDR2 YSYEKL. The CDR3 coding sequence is TGCGCCAGCAGCCAAGTATCTAGTGGGGAGCAGTACTTC. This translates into CASSQVSSGEQYF.

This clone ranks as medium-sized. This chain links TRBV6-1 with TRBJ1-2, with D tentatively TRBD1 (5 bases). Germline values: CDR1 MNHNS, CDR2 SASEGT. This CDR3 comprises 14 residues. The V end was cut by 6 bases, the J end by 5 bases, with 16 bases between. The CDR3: CASRPVDRGYGYTF. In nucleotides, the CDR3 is TGTGCCAGCAGACCAGTCGACCGGGGGTATGGCTACACCTTC.

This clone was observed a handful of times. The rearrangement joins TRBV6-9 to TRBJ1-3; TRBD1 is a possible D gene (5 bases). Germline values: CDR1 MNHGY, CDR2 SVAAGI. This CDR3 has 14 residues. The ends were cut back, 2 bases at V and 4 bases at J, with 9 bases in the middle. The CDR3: CASSYGDGGNTIYF. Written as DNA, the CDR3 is TGTGCCAGCAGTTATGGGGACGGCGGAAACACCATATATTTT.

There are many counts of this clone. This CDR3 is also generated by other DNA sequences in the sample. DNA for the CDR3: TGCAGTGCTAGAAGACGGTGGACCGGGGAGCTGTTTTTT. This encodes CSARRRWTGELFF. V and J are TRBV20-1 and TRBJ2-2; D gene ambiguous. CDR1 and CDR2 from the germline V gene are DFQATT and SNEGSKA (reference sequence). The V end was cut by 2 bases, the J end by 5 bases, with 9 bases between. CDR3 length: 13 residues.

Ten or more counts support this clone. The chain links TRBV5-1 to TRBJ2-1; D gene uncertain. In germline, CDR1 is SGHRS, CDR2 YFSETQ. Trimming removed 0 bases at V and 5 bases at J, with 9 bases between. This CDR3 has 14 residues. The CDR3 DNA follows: TGCGCCAGCAGCTTGGGGCCATCCCACAATGAGCAGTTCTTC. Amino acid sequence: CASSLGPSHNEQFF.

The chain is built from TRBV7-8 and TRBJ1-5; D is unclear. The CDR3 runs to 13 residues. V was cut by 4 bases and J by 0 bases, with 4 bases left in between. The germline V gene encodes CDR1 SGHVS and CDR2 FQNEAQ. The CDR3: CASSSASNQPQHF. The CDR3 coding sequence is TGTGCCAGCAGCTCCGCTAGCAATCAGCCCCAGCATTTT.

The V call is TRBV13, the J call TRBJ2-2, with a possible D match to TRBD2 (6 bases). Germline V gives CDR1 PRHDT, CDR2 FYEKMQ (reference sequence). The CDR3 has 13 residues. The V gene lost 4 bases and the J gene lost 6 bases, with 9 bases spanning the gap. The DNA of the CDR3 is TGTGCCAGCAGCTCATGGAGGGCCGGGGAGCTGTTTTTT. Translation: CASSSWRAGELFF. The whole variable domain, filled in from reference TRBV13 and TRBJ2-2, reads AAGVIQSPRHLIKEKRETATLKCYPIPRHDTVYWYQQGPGQDPQFLISFYEKMQSDKGSIPDRFSAQQFSDYHSELNMSSLELGDSALYFCASSSWRAGELFFGEGSRLTVL.

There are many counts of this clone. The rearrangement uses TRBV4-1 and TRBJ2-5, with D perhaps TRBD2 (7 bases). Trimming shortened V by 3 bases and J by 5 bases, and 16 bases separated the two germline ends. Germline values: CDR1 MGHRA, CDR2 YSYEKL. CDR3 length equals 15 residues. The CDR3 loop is CASSHPTRGGETQYF. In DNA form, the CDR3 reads TGCGCCAGCAGCCATCCAACTAGGGGGGGTGAGACCCAGTACTTC.

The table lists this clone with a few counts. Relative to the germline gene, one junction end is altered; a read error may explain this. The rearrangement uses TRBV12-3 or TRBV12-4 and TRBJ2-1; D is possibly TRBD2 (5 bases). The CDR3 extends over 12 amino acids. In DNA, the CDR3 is TGTGCCAGCATTTTATCACCGGGGGAGCAGTTCTTC. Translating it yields CASILSPGEQFF.

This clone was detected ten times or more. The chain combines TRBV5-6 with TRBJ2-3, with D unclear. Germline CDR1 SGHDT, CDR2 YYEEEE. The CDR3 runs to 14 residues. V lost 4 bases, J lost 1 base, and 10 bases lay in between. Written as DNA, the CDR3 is TGTGCCAGCAGCAAAGACCAACGCACAGATACGCAGTATTTT. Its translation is CASSKDQRTDTQYF.

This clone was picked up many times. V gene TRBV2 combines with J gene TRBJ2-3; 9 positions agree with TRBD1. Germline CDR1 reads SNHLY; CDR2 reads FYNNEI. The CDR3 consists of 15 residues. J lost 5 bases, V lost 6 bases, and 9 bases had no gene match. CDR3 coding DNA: TGTGCCAGCAGAGCGCTAGGGACAGGGTTAGATACGCAGTATTTT. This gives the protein CASRALGTGLDTQYF. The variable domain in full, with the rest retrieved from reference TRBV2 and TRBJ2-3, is EPEVTQTPSHQVTQMGQEVILRCVPISNHLYFYWYRQILGQKVEFLVSFYNNEISEKSEIFDDQFSVERPDGSNFTLKIRSTKLEDSAMYFCASRALGTGLDTQYFGPGTRLTVL.

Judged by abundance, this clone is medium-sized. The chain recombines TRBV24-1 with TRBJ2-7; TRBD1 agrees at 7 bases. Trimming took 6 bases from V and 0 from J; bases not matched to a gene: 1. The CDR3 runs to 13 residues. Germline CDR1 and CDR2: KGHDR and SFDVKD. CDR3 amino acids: CATSPGGSYEQYF. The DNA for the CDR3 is TGTGCCACCAGTCCAGGGGGCTCCTACGAGCAGTACTTC.